This is a list of T cell receptor beta chains from one sample in a study of shared clonotypes between healthy human individuals. Repertoires were generated with immunoSEQ multiplex PCR, while TCRdb's copy carries only in-frame clones and drops some. This table holds about 2.4 million clones, more than 90% found once. Sequencing was done on a sample of naive CD4+ T cells sorted from blood. The receptors here all came from a young man in good health. Both conserved end residues are part of each CDR3. Fields, in order: clone size, J gene, V gene, D gene, CDR3 DNA, CDR3 protein. D genes are given only for firm matches. Clone size is given for some rows only: seen once, a few or many times, or a class if the clone is expanded.

size: .
J: TRBJ1-5
V: TRBV6-6
D: .
DNA: TGTGCCAGCAGTTATGGGGGCAATCAGCCCCAGCATTTT
CDR3: CASSYGGNQPQHF

size: .
J: TRBJ2-7
V: TRBV5-4
D: TRBD2
DNA: TGTGCCAGCAGCACCGGCCCGGGACTAGCGGTTTCCTCACTTGGGTACGAGCAGTACTTC
CDR3: CASSTGPGLAVSSLGYEQYF

size: .
J: TRBJ2-1
V: TRBV4-1
D: .
DNA: TGCGCCAGCAGCCAAGAGGAGGGGCAAAATGAGCAGTTCTTC
CDR3: CASSQEEGQNEQFF

size: .
J: TRBJ1-1
V: TRBV19
D: .
DNA: TGTGCCAGTAGTGCCTGGGAGGTCGGGCTGAACACTGAAGCTTTCTTT
CDR3: CASSAWEVGLNTEAFF

size: .
J: TRBJ1-3
V: TRBV2
D: .
DNA: TGTGCCAGCAGGGGGGGCGGTTCTGGAAACACCATATATTTT
CDR3: CASRGGGSGNTIYF

size: .
J: TRBJ2-1
V: TRBV10-3
D: .
DNA: TGTGCCATCAGGGATGACAATGAGCAGTTCTTC
CDR3: CAIRDDNEQFF

size: .
J: TRBJ1-1
V: TRBV5-1
D: .
DNA: TGCGCCAGCAGCTTGTCAGGGCCCCAAGCGAACACTGAAGCTTTCTTT
CDR3: CASSLSGPQANTEAFF

size: .
J: TRBJ2-2
V: TRBV4-1
D: .
DNA: TGCGCCAGCAGCCAGGCGAGGGGGACCGGGGAGCTGTTTTTT
CDR3: CASSQARGTGELFF

size: .
J: TRBJ2-7
V: TRBV15
D: TRBD1
DNA: TGTGCCACCAGCGGGGGGCCGGGACAGGGCTCCTACGAGCAGTACTTC
CDR3: CATSGGPGQGSYEQYF

size: .
J: TRBJ1-5
V: TRBV28
D: TRBD1
DNA: TGTGCCAGCCGCACAGGGGGTCAGCCCCAGCATTTT
CDR3: CASRTGGQPQHF

size: once
J: TRBJ2-2
V: TRBV10-1
D: TRBD1
DNA: TGCGCCAGCAGTACCCAGGGGGTGGCCGGGGAGCTGTTTTTT
CDR3: CASSTQGVAGELFF

size: .
J: TRBJ2-1
V: TRBV10-3
D: TRBD2
DNA: TGTGCCATCAGTGGCGGTGGGGCTAGCGGGAGCTATGAGCAGTTCTTC
CDR3: CAISGGGASGSYEQFF

size: .
J: TRBJ1-1
V: TRBV30
D: .
DNA: TGTGCCTGGAGGGGTCTCAGGGGCGGGTCCGAAGCTTTCTTT
CDR3: CAWRGLRGGSEAFF

size: .
J: TRBJ1-2
V: TRBV5-1
D: TRBD1
DNA: TGCGCCAGCAGCTCGCAGGGGGACGATGGCTACACCTTC
CDR3: CASSSQGDDGYTF

size: .
J: TRBJ2-3
V: TRBV6-5
D: .
DNA: TGTGCCAGCAGTTACTCGGGCTCTATCACAGATACGCAGTATTTT
CDR3: CASSYSGSITDTQYF

size: .
J: TRBJ2-7
V: TRBV30
D: TRBD2
DNA: TGTGCCTGGAGCGGAGGAAGGACTAGCGGGGGCTCCTACGAGCAGTACTTC
CDR3: CAWSGGRTSGGSYEQYF

size: .
J: TRBJ2-7
V: TRBV19
D: TRBD1
DNA: TGTGCCAGTAGTCCGGACAGGACCATTTACGAGCAGTACTTC
CDR3: CASSPDRTIYEQYF

size: once
J: TRBJ2-5
V: TRBV5-4
D: TRBD1
DNA: TGTGCCAGCAGCTCCCGACAGGGCGGGGAGACCCAGTACTTC
CDR3: CASSSRQGGETQYF

size: once
J: TRBJ2-1
V: TRBV10-3
D: .
DNA: TGTGCCTCCGGGGCTAGCGAGCCCTACAATGAGCAGTTCTTC
CDR3: CASGASEPYNEQFF

size: .
J: TRBJ2-1
V: TRBV5-1
D: .
DNA: TGCGCCAGCAGCTTGGACGGGGGAGGCTACAATGAGCAGTTCTTC
CDR3: CASSLDGGGYNEQFF

size: .
J: TRBJ1-1
V: TRBV5-4
D: .
DNA: TGTGCCAGCGCCCCTCGGGGGGGGAGGTGGGACACTGAAGCTTTCTTT
CDR3: CASAPRGGRWDTEAFF

size: .
J: TRBJ1-1
V: TRBV7-9
D: TRBD1
DNA: TGTGCCAGCAGCCGTCAGGGGGCTACTGAAGCTTTCTTT
CDR3: CASSRQGATEAFF

size: .
J: TRBJ2-3
V: TRBV5-4
D: TRBD1
DNA: TGTGCCAGCAGCCCGGACAGGAGCACAGATACGCAGTATTTT
CDR3: CASSPDRSTDTQYF

size: .
J: TRBJ2-1
V: TRBV19
D: TRBD2
DNA: TGTGCCAGTAGTAGCCGGGGAGGACTAGCGGGTTCAGATGAGCAGTTCTTC
CDR3: CASSSRGGLAGSDEQFF

size: .
J: TRBJ1-6
V: TRBV5-1
D: .
DNA: TGCGCCAGCAGCTTGGGGACAGCCGACCCCAGTAATTCACCCCTCCACTTT
CDR3: CASSLGTADPSNSPLHF

size: .
J: TRBJ1-4
V: TRBV2
D: .
DNA: TGTGCCAGCAGTGCCGGTACAGGTCCAACTAATGAAAAACTGTTTTTT
CDR3: CASSAGTGPTNEKLFF